The present entry profiles one T cell receptor (beta chain) with its context. The antigen remains unidentified. The record originates from a study of cytomegalovirus exposure and HLA in healthy donors. Study-level information: The roughly 110 validation repertoires used the same platform as the 650 to 850 first-cohort repertoires, a later analysis reported. Findings and limits, study-wide: The classifier, whose performance was assessed in both the original and validation cohorts, reportedly diagnosed cytomegalovirus status with high specificity and sensitivity. Most TCR sequences proved rare, with some public TCRs found in many donors. Subsequent analysis showed first-cohort TCR clusters tending to co-occur in 120 or so validation repertoires.

The V gene's germline CDR1 is SEHNR and CDR2 FQNEAQ (reference sequence). V lost 5 bases and J lost 5; bases outside the gene matches: 6. The CDR3 totals 14 residues. Using immunoSEQ multiplex PCR, the repertoire was profiled, and TCRdb retains in-frame clones only, with some absent. This table has tens of thousands of clones, around 90% appearing once. This receptor was obtained from a woman aged 18-29 years in good health and CMV-seronegative. Sequenced sample: PBMCs. The genes are TRBV7-9 and TRBJ2-5, with 9 bases fitting TRBD1. The CDR3 coding sequence is TGTGCCAGCAGCGCTGGGACAGGGCTTGAGACCCAGTACTTC. It encodes CASSAGTGLETQYF.